The 2 T cell receptor beta chains in this list originate from one sample, sequenced in a study of neoadjuvant anti-PD-1 for oral cavity cancer. Sequencing used immunoSEQ multiplex PCR; TCRdb keeps in-frame clones, though not all of them. The table shows tens of thousands of clones, with around 88% occurring only once. The sample here was PBMCs, taken before nivolumab (anti-PD-1) treatment. These receptors all come from a person between 35 and 79 years old with oral cavity squamous cell carcinoma.

CDR3 nucleotide sequence: TGTGCCAGCAGCTTAGGGTCCCCGGGTACCCACGAGCAGTACTTC. This codes for CASSLGSPGTHEQYF. This chain links TRBV7-2 with TRBJ2-7; D not resolved. The germline V gene has CDR1 SGHTA and CDR2 FQGNSA. Trimming removed 1 base from V and 5 bases from J, with 15 bases in between. This CDR3 has 15 residues.

The rearrangement joins TRBV19 to TRBJ2-1; the D gene is possibly TRBD1 (6 bases). Germline CDR1 is LNHDA and CDR2 is SQIVND (reference sequence). The V and J ends lost 5 bases and 5 bases respectively, with 13 bases between them. The CDR3 length is 14 residues. The CDR3 spells CASSPWTENNEQFF. In DNA, the CDR3 is TGTGCCAGTAGTCCCTGGACAGAAAACAATGAGCAGTTCTTC.